This T cell receptor (beta chain) is drawn from a study of blood T cell repertoires in COVID-19. Profiled with immunoSEQ multiplex PCR; TCRdb holds only in-frame clones, not every one. The sample lists 200,000 to 250,000 clones, 80% to 90% occurring once. Germline CDR1 is MNHEY and CDR2 is SMNVEV (reference sequence). J was trimmed by 4 bases and V by 6 bases; bases with no gene match: 12. This CDR3 contains 16 residues. The chain couples TRBV27 to TRBJ1-2, with 9 nucleotides matching TRBD1. The TCR comes from a man aged 50 or older with acute or convalescent COVID-19. The sequenced sample consisted of peripheral blood. CDR3 loop: CASSNRGQGLPYGYTF. The CDR3, as DNA: TGTGCCAGCAGCAACCGCGGACAGGGGCTCCCCTATGGCTACACCTTC.